This TCR beta chain was sequenced during a study of T cells in Graves' hyperthyroidism and ophthalmopathy. General study points: Among thyroid clonotypes expanded above 0.001, most also appeared in blood.

Germline CDR1 reads MNHEY; CDR2 reads SVGEGT. Trimming shortened V by 7 bases and J by 0 bases, and 24 bases separated the two germline ends. CDR3 length: 18 amino acids. What was amplified from RNA transcripts were TCR beta CDR3 regions. HTBI primers were the set used in a first-round RT-PCR of the TCR CDR3. Each CDR3 protein gets one entry after TCRdb re-called the multiplex PCR reads with MiXCR. The sample consists of roughly 380,000 distinct CDR3 sequences, roughly 15% of them appearing once. Stable Graves' hyperthyroidism meant no ophthalmopathy progression within 18 months. Hyperthyroidism in the patients, aged 18 to 65, was newly diagnosed and under 2 months in duration. Together with thyroid ultrasound, orbital computed tomography, serum thyroxine and TRAb, clinical symptoms were used for diagnoses. This clonotype was seen many times. Its target is unknown.

The receptor was derived from a woman younger than 30 with Graves' hyperthyroidism. Sequenced sample: blood. The chain carries TRBV6-2 or TRBV6-3 and TRBJ1-1; D is perhaps TRBD1 (6 bases). As DNA, the CDR3 is TGTGCCAGCACCCCGTACTATATCGGGGGGCAGATGAACACTGAAGCTTTCTTT. Translated, it gives CASTPYYIGGQMNTEAFF.